The 25 T cell receptor beta chains below all came from one sample that was sequenced in a study of shared clonotypes between healthy human individuals. Assay used: immunoSEQ multiplex PCR; TCRdb lists only in-frame clones, some missing. The data hold 2,500,000 or so clones, with approximately 90% observed a single time. Sequencing was carried out using naive CD4+ T cells sorted from blood. Sample subset: CD45RA+ positively selected. Receptors were obtained from a man in his late teens or twenties in good health.

The chain uses TRBV4-3 and TRBJ1-1; D gene ambiguous. V dropped 0 bases and J dropped 1 base, with 12 bases sitting between them. The CDR3 totals 16 residues. The germline V gene has CDR1 LGHNA and CDR2 YSLEER. The CDR3 protein is CASSQDPRTPNTEAFF. CDR3 DNA: TGCGCCAGCAGCCAAGATCCTAGGACCCCGAACACTGAAGCTTTCTTT.

This rearrangement joins TRBV5-4 to TRBJ2-7, with D possibly TRBD2 on 6 matching bases. CDR3 length: 15 amino acids. Trimming cost V 2 bases and J 2 bases, with 14 bases left between them. The germline V gene encodes CDR1 SGHNT and CDR2 YYREEE (reference sequence). Here the CDR3 reads CASSFGGNLPYEQYF. The CDR3 region has the DNA TGTGCCAGCAGCTTTGGGGGGAATCTCCCCTACGAGCAGTACTTC.

The rearrangement joins TRBV5-5 to TRBJ2-5, with D possibly TRBD2 on 6 matching bases. The CDR3 contains 13 residues. Germline lookup yields CDR1 SGHKS and CDR2 YYEKEE (reference sequence). The V gene lost 4 bases and the J gene lost 6 bases, with 13 bases spanning the gap. The chain's CDR3 is CASSAEGMKTQYF. Here the CDR3 DNA reads TGTGCCAGCAGCGCGGAGGGAATGAAGACCCAGTACTTC. The complete variable domain, with remaining parts taken from reference TRBV5-5 and TRBJ2-5, reads DAGVTQSPTHLIKTRGQQVTLRCSPISGHKSVSWYQQVLGQGPQFIFQYYEKEERGRGNFPDRFSARQFPNYSSELNVNALLLGDSALYLCASSAEGMKTQYFGPGTRLLVL.

This sequence joins TRBV10-3 and TRBJ2-1, with a tentative D call TRBD2 (5 bases). Looked up from germline, CDR1 is ENHRY and CDR2 is SYGVKD. The ends were cut back, 3 bases at V and 4 bases at J, with 13 bases in the middle. This CDR3 has 15 residues. Here the CDR3 DNA reads TGTGCCATCAGTGAAGGAGGCGGAAGGTACAATGAGCAGTTCTTC. Amino acid sequence: CAISEGGGRYNEQFF.

This rearrangement joins TRBV28 to TRBJ1-1; D perhaps matches TRBD1 (6 bases). The V end was cut by 3 bases, the J end by 10 bases, with 12 bases between. The germline V gene has CDR1 MDHEN and CDR2 SYDVKM. The CDR3 has 12 residues. CDR3 in amino acids: CASSLLDRPAFF. The CDR3 DNA reads TGTGCCAGCAGTTTGCTCGACAGGCCAGCTTTCTTT.

The rearrangement links TRBV5-1 to TRBJ2-6, with D perhaps matching TRBD2 (5 bases). V was trimmed by 5 bases and J by 4 bases, leaving 13 bases between them. There are 15 residues in the CDR3. In germline, CDR1 is SGHRS, CDR2 YFSETQ. The CDR3 nucleotides are TGCGCCAGCAGGGCCGGGAACGTGGGGGCCAACGTCCTGACTTTC. Its protein is CASRAGNVGANVLTF.

The J gene is TRBJ1-2, the V gene TRBV5-6; 7 bases align to TRBD1. Germline lookup yields CDR1 SGHDT and CDR2 YYEEEE. CDR3 length: 14 amino acids. With 0 bases clipped from V and 5 bases from J, the junction kept 4 bases outside the gene matches. CDR3 in amino acids: CASSLESQGYGYTF. DNA of the CDR3: TGTGCCAGCAGCTTGGAGTCACAGGGGTATGGCTACACCTTC.

The V gene is TRBV6-4, the J gene TRBJ1-6; D is possibly TRBD1 (5 bases). The length of the CDR3 is 14 residues. V gave up 0 bases and J gave up 12 bases, with 12 bases separating them. CDR1 and CDR2 from the germline V gene are MRHNA and SNTAGT. CDR3 amino acids: CASSDSFGGVPLHF. The CDR3 nucleotides read TGTGCCAGCAGTGACTCATTTGGGGGGGTACCCCTCCACTTT.

Comment on this clone: The sample has other DNA sequences that encode this CDR3 too. The rearrangement uses TRBV5-4 and TRBJ2-5; 12 positions match TRBD2. This CDR3 is 16 amino acids long. Trimming cost V 0 bases and J 1 base; bases outside gene matches: 1. Germline values: CDR1 SGHNT, CDR2 YYREEE (reference sequence). The CDR3 DNA follows: TGTGCCAGCAGCTTGGGGACTAGCGGGATCCAAGAGACCCAGTACTTC. Translation gives CASSLGTSGIQETQYF.

A note on this clone: This CDR3 is also generated by other DNA sequences in the sample. This chain connects TRBV7-2 to TRBJ1-1, with D hard to call. Germline V lookup: CDR1 SGHTA, CDR2 FQGNSA. V dropped 3 bases and J dropped 1 base, with 6 bases sitting between them. This CDR3 spans 13 amino acids. CDR3 sequence reads: CASSFGRNTEAFF. In nucleotides, the CDR3 is TGTGCCAGCAGCTTTGGGCGGAACACTGAAGCTTTCTTT.

The chain recombines TRBV11-1 with TRBJ2-2; 7 bases fit TRBD1. V was pared by 5 bases and J by 1 base, with 7 bases of the junction left unmatched. The CDR3 length is 16 residues. Germline V lookup: CDR1 SGHAT, CDR2 FQDESV (reference sequence). This CDR3 reads CASSTDRELNTGELFF. The CDR3 DNA sequence: TGTGCCAGCAGCACAGACAGGGAATTGAACACCGGGGAGCTGTTTTTT.

The chain joins TRBV11-2 to TRBJ1-1; TRBD1 might be the D (5 bases). The CDR3 runs 13 residues. V lost 5 bases to trimming and J lost 4 bases, with 11 bases between them. The germline gives CDR1 SGHAT, CDR2 FQNNGV. CDR3 in DNA: TGTGCCAGCAGCGTACAGGTTAGCACTGAAGCTTTCTTT. Its translation: CASSVQVSTEAFF.

This clone was observed a handful of times. The J gene is TRBJ1-1, the V gene TRBV7-9; 10 bases are shared with TRBD1. Losses at the gene ends were 4 bases for V and 3 bases for J; bases not matched to a gene: 5. Germline V gives CDR1 SEHNR, CDR2 FQNEAQ (reference sequence). The CDR3 extends over 15 amino acids. This chain's CDR3 is CASSYRDRGDTEAFF. CDR3 DNA sequence: TGTGCCAGCAGCTACCGGGACAGGGGTGACACTGAAGCTTTCTTT.

The table lists this clone with a count of one. The V call is TRBV2, the J call TRBJ1-2; TRBD1 matches at 7 bases. The trim removed 5 bases at V and 2 bases at J, leaving 8 bases unmatched. CDR1 is SNHLY, CDR2 FYNNEI, per germline. The CDR3 is made up of 15 amino acids. For the CDR3, the DNA is TGTGCCAGCAGTCCATGGACAGGAGCCAACTATGGCTACACCTTC. This codes for CASSPWTGANYGYTF.

In the case of this clone: Other DNA sequences in the sample encode the same CDR3. The DNA of the CDR3 is TGTGCCAGCAGCCTTGGACGTGAGCAGTTCTTC. It encodes CASSLGREQFF. The chain recombines TRBV11-2 with TRBJ2-1; D unresolved. Looked up from germline, CDR1 is SGHAT and CDR2 is FQNNGV. The CDR3 spans 11 residues. The V and J ends lost 5 bases and 9 bases respectively, with 8 bases between them.

The V gene is TRBV9, the J gene TRBJ2-1; tentatively, D is TRBD2 (5 bases). The CDR3 consists of 14 residues. Trimming shortened V by 1 base and J by 5 bases, and 10 bases separated the two germline ends. Germline V gene lookup returns CDR1 SGDLS and CDR2 YYNGEE. CDR3 nucleotide sequence: TGTGCCAGCAGCGTAAGGTCTAGCAACAATGAGCAGTTCTTC. Translation: CASSVRSSNNEQFF. The variable domain in full, completed from reference TRBV9 and TRBJ2-1, reads DSGVTQTPKHLITATGQRVTLRCSPRSGDLSVYWYQQSLDQGLQFLIQYYNGEERAKGNILERFSAQQFPDLHSELNLSSLELGDSALYFCASSVRSSNNEQFFGPGTRLTVL.

The J gene is TRBJ2-5, the V gene TRBV7-2, with TRBD2 matching 9 bases. The V and J ends lost 0 bases and 9 bases, in that order; junction bases with no gene match: 2. Looked up from germline, CDR1 is SGHTA and CDR2 is FQGNSA. The CDR3 length is 13 residues. CDR3 sequence reads: CASSLARGGPQYF. Written as DNA, the CDR3 is TGTGCCAGCAGCTTAGCGCGGGGGGGTCCCCAGTACTTC. Full variable domain (missing parts from reference TRBV7-2 and TRBJ2-5): GAGVSQSPSNKVTEKGKDVELRCDPISGHTALYWYRQSLGQGLEFLIYFQGNSAPDKSGLPSDRFSAERTGGSVSTLTIQRTQQEDSAVYLCASSLARGGPQYFGPGTRLLVL.

This clone has only a few counts. The chain links TRBV30 to TRBJ1-6; the D is unclear. There are 13 residues in the CDR3. The ends were cut back, 5 bases at V and 10 bases at J, with 15 bases in the middle. Germline CDR1 reads GTSNPN; CDR2 reads SVGIG (reference sequence). This chain's CDR3 is CAWDVRSRSPLHF. CDR3 sequence (DNA): TGTGCCTGGGATGTGCGCTCTCGGTCACCCCTCCACTTT.

The chain links TRBV4-1 to TRBJ2-7; D perhaps matches TRBD1 (6 bases). The CDR3 consists of 14 residues. CDR1 is MGHRA and CDR2 is YSYEKL in the germline V gene. Trimming cost V 1 base and J 6 bases, with 13 bases left between them. The CDR3, as DNA: TGCGCCAGCAGCCAAGTCACAGGGCCCCTCGAGCAGTACTTC. The encoded protein is CASSQVTGPLEQYF.

The rearrangement joins TRBV7-2 to TRBJ2-1, with D perhaps given as TRBD1 or TRBD2 (5 bases each). Germline V gene lookup returns CDR1 SGHTA and CDR2 FQGNSA. Trimming took 1 base from V and 3 from J, leaving 7 bases between them. The CDR3 is 14 amino acids. This chain's CDR3 is CASSLGDRYNEQFF. CDR3 nucleotides: TGTGCCAGCAGCTTAGGGGACCGCTACAATGAGCAGTTCTTC.

The genes are TRBV7-9 and TRBJ2-3, with D maybe TRBD2 (6 bases). The CDR3 sequence is 15 residues long. The V gene lost 8 bases and the J gene lost 4 bases, with 19 bases spanning the gap. In germline, CDR1 is SEHNR, CDR2 FQNEAQ (reference sequence). CDR3 protein: CASSDPSGLADTQYF. The CDR3 DNA sequence: TGTGCCAGCTCAGACCCCAGCGGGTTGGCAGATACGCAGTATTTT.

This chain joins TRBV2 and TRBJ2-1; 8 bases map to TRBD2. This CDR3 has 16 residues. Germline CDR1 and CDR2: SNHLY and FYNNEI. V lost 0 bases and J lost 9; bases outside the gene matches: 10. The CDR3 DNA is TGTGCCAGCAGTGAAGCGTTAGCGGGGATTACAAGTGAGCAGTTCTTC. It yields the protein CASSEALAGITSEQFF.

The chain combines TRBV5-6 with TRBJ1-3; weak D call: TRBD1 (5 bases). This CDR3 has 14 residues. From germline, CDR1 is SGHDT and CDR2 YYEEEE. V gave up 2 bases and J gave up 4 bases, with 10 bases separating them. CDR3 protein: CASSLPGLGNTIYF. CDR3 in DNA: TGTGCCAGCAGCTTACCGGGGCTCGGAAACACCATATATTTT.

The chain recombines TRBV28 with TRBJ1-2, with D possibly being TRBD1 (6 bases). This CDR3 is 15 amino acids long. In germline, CDR1 is MDHEN, CDR2 SYDVKM. Between the trimmed V and J ends, which lost 6 bases and 1 base, there was a span of 15 bases. The CDR3 bases are TGTGCCAGCAGCGCCCCTGGACAGATTAACTATGGCTACACCTTC. It specifies CASSAPGQINYGYTF.

Turning to this clone: In the same sample, other DNA sequences code for this CDR3. The gene calls are TRBV7-2 and TRBJ2-3; D is uncertain. V dropped 1 base and J dropped 0 bases, with 8 bases sitting between them. In germline, CDR1 is SGHTA, CDR2 FQGNSA. The CDR3 totals 15 residues. The CDR3 is CASSLDGSSTDTQYF. CDR3 DNA: TGTGCCAGCAGCTTAGATGGATCTAGCACAGATACGCAGTATTTT.